This TCR beta chain was documented in a study of T cell repertoires in cytomegalovirus infection. Study-level information: CMV epitopes that were recently identified and HLA-C-restricted were used alongside well-studied HLA-B-restricted ones. Shared public TCR beta signatures pointed to both CMV infection and a matching HLA type. General study findings and limits: CMV-specific TCR beta clonotypes restricted by HLA-C were the ones dominating the ex vivo response. Individuals carrying CMV plus the relevant HLA were identified by cumulative frequency of public TCR beta families.

This clonotype turned up a few times. As yet, its antigen is unknown. V was shortened by 5 bases and J by 10 bases, with 16 bases between the two germline ends. Germline V lookup: CDR1 DFQATT, CDR2 SNEGSKA (reference sequence). The CDR3 totals 12 residues. MiXCR, applied by TCRdb to the reads, yields one record per CDR3 protein. The sample has roughly 500,000 distinct CDR3 sequences, roughly 42% seen once. V gene TRBV20-1 combines with J gene TRBJ2-3, with a tentative D call TRBD1 (6 bases). This TCR was recovered from a human donor in good health (CMV status not recorded). Some clones in this sample may be carry-over from other donors' samples. The sequencing used cultured PBMCs, collected from culture after CMV antigen stimulation. The DNA for the CDR3 is TGCAGTGCTGGCGCCTACAGGGAGTCGCAGTATTTT. Encoded protein: CSAGAYRESQYF.